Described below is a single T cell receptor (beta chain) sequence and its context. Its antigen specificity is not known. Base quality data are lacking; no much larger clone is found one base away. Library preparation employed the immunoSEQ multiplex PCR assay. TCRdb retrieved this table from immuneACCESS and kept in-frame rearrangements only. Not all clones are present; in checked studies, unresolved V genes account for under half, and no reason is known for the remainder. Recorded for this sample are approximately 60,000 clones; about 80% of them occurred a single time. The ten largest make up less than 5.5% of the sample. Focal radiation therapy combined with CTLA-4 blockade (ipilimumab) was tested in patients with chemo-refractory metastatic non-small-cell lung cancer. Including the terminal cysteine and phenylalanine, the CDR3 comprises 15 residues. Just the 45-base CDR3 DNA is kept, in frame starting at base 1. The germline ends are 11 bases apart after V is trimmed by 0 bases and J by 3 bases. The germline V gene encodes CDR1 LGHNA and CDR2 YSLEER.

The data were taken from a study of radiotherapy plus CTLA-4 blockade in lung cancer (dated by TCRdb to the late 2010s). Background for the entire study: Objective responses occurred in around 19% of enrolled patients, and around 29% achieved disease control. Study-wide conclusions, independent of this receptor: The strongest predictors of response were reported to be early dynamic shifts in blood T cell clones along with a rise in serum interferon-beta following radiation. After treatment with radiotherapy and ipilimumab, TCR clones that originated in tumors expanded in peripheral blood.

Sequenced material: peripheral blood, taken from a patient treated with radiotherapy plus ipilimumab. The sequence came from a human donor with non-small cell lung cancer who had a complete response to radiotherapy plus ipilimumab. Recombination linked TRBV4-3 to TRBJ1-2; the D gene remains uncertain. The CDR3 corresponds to CASSQDPANYYGYTF. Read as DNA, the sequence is TGCGCCAGCAGCCAAGATCCCGCAAACTACTATGGCTACACCTTC.